This T cell receptor (beta chain) was profiled in a study of T cell responses to AZD1222 COVID-19 vaccine. Study-level results: Clonal diversity may have been underestimated in mostly white British donors. The study found vaccine-associated CD4 TCRs spanning spike, dominant at 160-218 and 743-854.

With regard to this clone: As yet, its antigen is unknown.

Profiled with immunoSEQ multiplex PCR; TCRdb holds only in-frame clones, not every one. Among over 20,000 clones listed, about 88% were seen once. Between the trimmed V and J ends, which lost 0 bases and 0 bases, there was a span of 8 bases. CDR1 is SGHRS and CDR2 is YFSETQ in the germline V gene. The CDR3 spans 15 residues. The chain links TRBV5-1 to TRBJ2-3; possible D gene TRBD1, 5 bases. The receptor was isolated from an adult who received the AZD1222 COVID-19 vaccine. The sample in question was peripheral blood, obtained 28 days after the second AZD1222 dose. CDR3 region: CASSLAAGSTDTQYF. The CDR3 DNA sequence: TGCGCCAGCAGCTTGGCAGCAGGGAGCACAGATACGCAGTATTTT.